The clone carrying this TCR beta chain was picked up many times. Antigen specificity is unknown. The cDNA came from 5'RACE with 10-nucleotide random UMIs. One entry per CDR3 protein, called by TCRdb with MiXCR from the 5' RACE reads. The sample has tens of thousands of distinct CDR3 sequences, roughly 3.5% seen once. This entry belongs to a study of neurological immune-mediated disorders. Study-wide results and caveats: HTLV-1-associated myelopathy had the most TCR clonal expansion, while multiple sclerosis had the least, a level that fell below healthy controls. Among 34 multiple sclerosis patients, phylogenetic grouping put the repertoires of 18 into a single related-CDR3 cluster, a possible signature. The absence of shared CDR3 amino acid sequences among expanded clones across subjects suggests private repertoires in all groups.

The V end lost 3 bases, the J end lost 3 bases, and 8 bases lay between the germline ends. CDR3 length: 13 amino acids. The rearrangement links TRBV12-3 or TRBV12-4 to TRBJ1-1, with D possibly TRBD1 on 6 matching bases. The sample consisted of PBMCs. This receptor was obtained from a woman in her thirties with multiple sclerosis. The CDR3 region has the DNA TGTGCCAGCAGTTTCAAGGGGGACACTGAAGCTTTCTTT. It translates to CASSFKGDTEAFF.